The rows below give T cell receptor beta chains drawn from one sample of a study of blood T cell repertoires in COVID-19. The data were produced by immunoSEQ multiplex PCR, yet TCRdb's version contains in-frame clones alone and is incomplete. The sample lists about 160,000 clones; 82% were seen once. Sequenced: peripheral blood. These receptor sequences come from a woman between 40 and 55 years old with COVID-19, enrolled during active disease. CDR3s leave out the opening cysteine and the closing phenylalanine or tryptophan. Each record gives: D gene, J gene, V gene, CDR3 protein. The D gene is left open where the match is weak.

D gene: TRBD1
J gene: TRBJ2-1
V gene: TRBV30
CDR3 protein: AWRQGAWDSYNEQF

D gene: TRBD2
J gene: TRBJ2-5
V gene: TRBV5-4
CDR3 protein: ASRDLAGGKETQY

D gene: -
J gene: TRBJ2-5
V gene: TRBV3-1/TRBV3-2
CDR3 protein: ASSQAFGAAEETQY

D gene: TRBD1
J gene: TRBJ1-5
V gene: TRBV28
CDR3 protein: ASSSGQGWNSNQPQH

D gene: TRBD1
J gene: TRBJ1-3
V gene: TRBV2
CDR3 protein: ASSGDRAFGNTIY

D gene: -
J gene: TRBJ1-5
V gene: TRBV7-2
CDR3 protein: ASSPGTLSSNQPQH

D gene: -
J gene: TRBJ1-3
V gene: TRBV3-1/TRBV3-2
CDR3 protein: ASLGVDTIY

D gene: -
J gene: TRBJ1-1
V gene: TRBV5-4
CDR3 protein: ASSLADRSRTEAF

D gene: -
J gene: TRBJ2-3
V gene: TRBV24-1
CDR3 protein: ATSRGTGTDTQY

D gene: -
J gene: TRBJ1-1
V gene: TRBV7-9
CDR3 protein: ASSLAPRGNTEAF

D gene: TRBD1
J gene: TRBJ1-1
V gene: TRBV29-1
CDR3 protein: SVLGQGTMNTEAF

D gene: TRBD1
J gene: TRBJ1-2
V gene: TRBV27
CDR3 protein: ASSLDRPYGYT

D gene: -
J gene: TRBJ1-2
V gene: TRBV27
CDR3 protein: ASSLSLPGRGYGYT

D gene: -
J gene: TRBJ1-4
V gene: TRBV20-1
CDR3 protein: SASRRGEKLF

D gene: -
J gene: TRBJ1-6
V gene: TRBV28
CDR3 protein: ASRTGGPPNWSNSPLH

D gene: TRBD1
J gene: TRBJ1-1
V gene: TRBV27
CDR3 protein: ASRATGVATEAF

D gene: -
J gene: TRBJ2-3
V gene: TRBV29-1
CDR3 protein: SVQDSLGTDTQY

D gene: -
J gene: TRBJ1-1
V gene: TRBV14
CDR3 protein: ASSRNMNTEAF

D gene: -
J gene: TRBJ2-1
V gene: TRBV28
CDR3 protein: ASSLGADNEQF

D gene: -
J gene: TRBJ1-4
V gene: TRBV4-2
CDR3 protein: ASSQDLTLTAVNEKLF

D gene: TRBD1
J gene: TRBJ2-3
V gene: TRBV28
CDR3 protein: ASSRTRTGDTYTQY

D gene: -
J gene: TRBJ1-2
V gene: TRBV19
CDR3 protein: ASRGAVDYGYT

D gene: -
J gene: TRBJ1-3
V gene: TRBV2
CDR3 protein: ASREPGRRAGNTIY

D gene: -
J gene: TRBJ2-6
V gene: TRBV3-1/TRBV3-2
CDR3 protein: ASSMHQGSGANVLT

D gene: TRBD1
J gene: TRBJ1-1
V gene: TRBV19
CDR3 protein: ASSSAGGPREAF

D gene: -
J gene: TRBJ1-6
V gene: TRBV10-3
CDR3 protein: AISGQSNSPLH

D gene: TRBD2
J gene: TRBJ2-5
V gene: TRBV7-3
CDR3 protein: ASSLNSGGSQETQY

D gene: TRBD2
J gene: TRBJ2-3
V gene: TRBV6-5
CDR3 protein: ASRRTSGALDTQY

D gene: -
J gene: TRBJ2-3
V gene: TRBV5-1
CDR3 protein: ASSLGEGLELQLTQY

D gene: TRBD1
J gene: TRBJ2-7
V gene: TRBV4-2
CDR3 protein: ASSQERTGVTYEQY

D gene: -
J gene: TRBJ1-2
V gene: TRBV27
CDR3 protein: ASSLGQDYGYT

D gene: -
J gene: TRBJ2-7
V gene: TRBV18
CDR3 protein: ASSPQSGFSNEQY

D gene: TRBD2
J gene: TRBJ2-7
V gene: TRBV6-1
CDR3 protein: ASSEIGGSYEQY

D gene: -
J gene: TRBJ1-2
V gene: TRBV5-4
CDR3 protein: ASSDPGYYGYT

D gene: -
J gene: TRBJ2-3
V gene: TRBV11-2
CDR3 protein: ASSLVGSSGTIY

D gene: -
J gene: TRBJ2-7
V gene: TRBV12-3/TRBV12-4
CDR3 protein: ASSSSQVYEQY

D gene: TRBD2
J gene: TRBJ2-3
V gene: TRBV7-3
CDR3 protein: ASSNGAGGTDTQY

D gene: TRBD2
J gene: TRBJ2-1
V gene: TRBV29-1
CDR3 protein: SVDLTGGEQF

D gene: -
J gene: TRBJ2-5
V gene: TRBV7-8
CDR3 protein: ASSPPLSQGKTQY

D gene: -
J gene: TRBJ2-1
V gene: TRBV19
CDR3 protein: ASSIGSGAIVNEQF

D gene: TRBD2
J gene: TRBJ2-3
V gene: TRBV4-1
CDR3 protein: ASSQDRGKREERDTQY

D gene: TRBD1
J gene: TRBJ1-1
V gene: TRBV6-6
CDR3 protein: ASSKDPRDSNKAF

D gene: TRBD1
J gene: TRBJ2-5
V gene: TRBV18
CDR3 protein: ASSQNRGQETQY

D gene: -
J gene: TRBJ2-2
V gene: TRBV5-5
CDR3 protein: ASTVRVNTGELF

D gene: -
J gene: TRBJ2-3
V gene: TRBV9
CDR3 protein: ASSVGLDTDTQY

D gene: TRBD1
J gene: TRBJ1-2
V gene: TRBV19
CDR3 protein: ASSTGDRSYGYT

D gene: TRBD1
J gene: TRBJ1-4
V gene: TRBV18
CDR3 protein: ASSRDRGNEKLF

D gene: -
J gene: TRBJ1-6
V gene: TRBV5-4
CDR3 protein: ASSLAGRAHSPLH

D gene: -
J gene: TRBJ2-3
V gene: TRBV4-1
CDR3 protein: ASSLTGTTWY

D gene: -
J gene: TRBJ2-3
V gene: TRBV11-2
CDR3 protein: ASSLANRGGDTQY

D gene: TRBD2
J gene: TRBJ2-1
V gene: TRBV15
CDR3 protein: ATTPRASGGEGQF

D gene: -
J gene: TRBJ2-3
V gene: TRBV30
CDR3 protein: AWRQRTAPAQY

D gene: -
J gene: TRBJ1-5
V gene: TRBV28
CDR3 protein: ASSLPRQPQH

D gene: -
J gene: TRBJ2-3
V gene: TRBV7-9
CDR3 protein: ASSLVGSGTDTQY

D gene: -
J gene: TRBJ1-6
V gene: TRBV18
CDR3 protein: ASSRDSVSPLH